Following are 8 T cell receptor beta chains from one sample sequenced in a study of post-analysis software for immune sequencing data. Study-level points and caveats: About 5 TRBV segments were more frequent in patients than controls; TRBV5-6, TRBV5-1 and TRBV20-1 belonged to this group.

These receptors' antigens are unknown. Researchers reported that TCR beta cDNA libraries carried unique molecular identifiers. TCRdb redid the calling of the PCR reads with MiXCR, one entry per CDR3 protein. The table records hundreds of thousands of distinct CDR3 sequences, approximately 53% of them present only once. Sequencing was done on a sample of blood. Receptor source: a girl aged 10-17 years with multiple sclerosis.

This clonotype was found a few times. This chain joins TRBV12-3 or TRBV12-4 and TRBJ2-1; 9 positions agree with TRBD2. Trimming took 2 bases from V and 5 from J; bases not matched to a gene: 1. There are 14 residues in the CDR3. The chain's CDR3 is CASSLLAGHNEQFF. CDR3 coding DNA: TGTGCCAGCAGTTTACTAGCGGGGCACAATGAGCAGTTCTTC.

The chain is built from TRBV12-3 or TRBV12-4 and TRBJ2-1, with TRBD1 matching 7 bases. CDR3 size: 15 residues. Germline trimming cut 4 bases from V and 4 bases from J; bases unmatched to any gene: 7. The CDR3 DNA is TGTGCCAGCAGTTCGACGGGACAGAGATACAATGAGCAGTTCTTC. Its protein product is CASSSTGQRYNEQFF.

In this sample, this clonotype turned up once. A read error is possible here, since a much larger clone lies one base away. The chain recombines TRBV11-2 with TRBJ2-5; D uncertain. The CDR3 is 17 residues long. Germline V gene sequence: CDR1 SGHAT, CDR2 FQNNGV. Between the trimmed V and J ends, which lost 5 bases and 0 bases, there was a span of 19 bases. The CDR3 reads CASSQTRRSLYQETQYF. The CDR3 region has the DNA TGTGCCAGCAGCCAGACGAGGCGTAGCCTGTACCAAGAGACCCAGTACTTC.

The chain links TRBV6-1 to TRBJ2-5, with D perhaps TRBD1 (5 bases). Judging by the DNA end, TRBJ2-7 fits better; the J call may be wrong. Germline CDR1 and CDR2: MNHNS and SASEGT. The CDR3 is 13 amino acids. CDR3 in amino acids: CASSGQGRDEQYF. CDR3 bases: TGTGCCAGCAGTGGCCAGGGCAGAGACGAGCAGTACTTC.

The V and J genes are TRBV24-1 and TRBJ2-1; D might be TRBD2 (5 bases). V lost 5 bases and J lost 0, with 19 bases in between. Germline V CDR1 and CDR2: KGHDR, SFDVKD. The CDR3 is 18 residues long. CDR3 protein: CATSAGVASEVSYNEQFF. The CDR3 coding sequence is TGTGCCACCAGTGCCGGGGTAGCGAGCGAGGTCTCCTACAATGAGCAGTTCTTC.

V and J are TRBV20-1 and TRBJ1-1; no clear D gene. V was pared by 6 bases and J by 1 base, with 9 bases between. This CDR3 spans 12 amino acids. Germline V gene lookup returns CDR1 DFQATT and CDR2 SNEGSKA (reference sequence). The chain's CDR3 is CSAGLQNTEAFF. Written as DNA, the CDR3 is TGCAGTGCCGGGTTGCAGAACACTGAAGCTTTCTTT.

The chain combines TRBV28 with TRBJ2-1, with 10 bases aligning to TRBD2. Per germline, CDR1 MDHEN and CDR2 SYDVKM. The CDR3 has 15 amino acids. J gave up 2 bases and V 6 bases, and 4 bases lay outside the gene matches. CDR3 region: CASRAGGPTYNEQFF. Here the CDR3 DNA reads TGTGCCAGCAGAGCGGGAGGGCCTACCTACAATGAGCAGTTCTTC.

CDR3 sequence: CSVVELGGYQETQYF. In DNA form, the CDR3 reads TGCAGCGTTGTCGAACTCGGGGGCTACCAAGAGACCCAGTACTTC. The chain uses TRBV29-1 and TRBJ2-5, with D possibly being TRBD1 or TRBD2 (6 bases each). Deletions cut 4 bases from V and 0 bases from J, with 15 bases between. This CDR3 has 15 amino acids. Germline CDR1 reads SQVTM; CDR2 reads ANQGSEA.